The 9 T cell receptor beta chains below come from one sample, sequenced in a study of T-cell memory formation after mild COVID-19. Via MiXCR, TCRdb re-called the 5' RACE reads, giving one row per CDR3 protein. The table includes 360,000 or so distinct CDR3 sequences, approximately 27% detected once. The sample comprised PBMCs or a T cell subset sorted from them (not recorded which). Receptors were obtained from an adult woman who had mild COVID-19 (a few samples of this study predate the infection). Cell type and time point are not known.

This clonotype has only a few counts. The rearrangement uses TRBV20-1 and TRBJ2-2; D perhaps matches TRBD1 (6 bases). Germline V CDR1 and CDR2: DFQATT, SNEGSKA (reference sequence). CDR3 size: 15 residues. V shed 3 bases and J shed 1 base, with 12 bases lying between them. The CDR3 spells CSARRDTLNTGELFF. CDR3 bases: TGCAGTGCTAGGAGGGACACCTTGAACACCGGGGAGCTGTTTTTT.

The chain recombines TRBV27 with TRBJ1-6, with no clear D. Trimming cost V 3 bases and J 3 bases, with 6 bases left between them. Germline V gene sequence: CDR1 MNHEY, CDR2 SMNVEV (reference sequence). The CDR3 totals 14 residues. The CDR3 protein is CASSFTFYNSPLHF. In nucleotides, the CDR3 is TGTGCCAGCAGTTTTACGTTCTATAATTCACCCCTCCACTTT.

The J gene is TRBJ2-3, the V gene TRBV5-1; TRBD2 matches 7 bases. Germline lookup yields CDR1 SGHRS and CDR2 YFSETQ. The trim removed 4 bases at V and 6 bases at J, leaving 8 bases unmatched. The CDR3 runs 14 residues. The CDR3 loop reads CASSPGREWDTQYF. The CDR3 nucleotides are TGCGCCAGCAGCCCTGGGCGGGAGTGGGATACGCAGTATTTT.

The gene calls are TRBV6-4 and TRBJ1-1; D possibly corresponds to TRBD1 (5 bases). CDR1 is MRHNA, CDR2 SNTAGT, per germline. This CDR3 comprises 13 residues. With 9 bases removed from V and 2 bases from J, the gap between germline ends came to 13 bases. The chain's CDR3 is CARGGGKNTEAFF. DNA of the CDR3: TGTGCCAGAGGTGGGGGGAAAAACACTGAAGCTTTCTTT.

This rearrangement joins TRBV7-2 to TRBJ1-1; 7 nucleotides align to TRBD1. J gave up 4 bases and V 5 bases, and 7 bases lay outside the gene matches. The CDR3 sequence is 14 residues long. Germline V gene sequence: CDR1 SGHTA, CDR2 FQGNSA. The CDR3 DNA reads as TGTGCCAGCAGCCTCCTGTCAGGGGGCACTGAAGCTTTCTTT. Encoded protein: CASSLLSGGTEAFF.

This clonotype was picked up a small number of times. The chain employs TRBV19 and TRBJ1-1; the D is unclear. Germline V gene sequence: CDR1 LNHDA, CDR2 SQIVND (reference sequence). This CDR3 is built from 15 residues. The V gene lost 7 bases and the J gene lost 5 bases, with 20 bases spanning the gap. CDR3 amino acids: CASIGVGLGRTEAFF. The CDR3 region has the DNA TGTGCCAGTATCGGAGTGGGTTTGGGTCGGACTGAAGCTTTCTTT.

A few counts support this clonotype. The chain joins TRBV4-2 to TRBJ1-1; D gene unclear. CDR3 length: 14 residues. Trimming took 1 base from V and 6 from J, leaving 12 bases between them. CDR1 LGHNA and CDR2 YNFKEQ come from the germline V gene. This CDR3 reads CASSQGALNSEAFF. The CDR3 bases are TGTGCCAGCAGCCAAGGAGCCCTAAACTCTGAAGCTTTCTTT.

This clonotype was recorded a few times. The J gene is TRBJ1-1, the V gene TRBV7-8; 10 bases map to TRBD1. The CDR3 sequence is 18 residues long. Trimming removed 5 bases from V and 0 bases from J; junction bases left unmatched: 12. In germline, CDR1 is SGHVS, CDR2 FQNEAQ. In DNA form, the CDR3 reads TGTGCCAGCAGCAGAACTCCGGGACAGGGGTTTTTGAACACTGAAGCTTTCTTT. Translation gives CASSRTPGQGFLNTEAFF.

In its sample, this clonotype was seen a few times. V usage is TRBV4-3 and J usage is TRBJ2-3; 7 bases fit TRBD2. CDR1 is LGHNA and CDR2 is YSLEER in the germline V gene. Unmatched junction bases numbered 11, after V lost 0 bases and J lost 2 bases. CDR3 length: 18 residues. CDR3 in DNA: TGCGCCAGCAGCCAAGAGACACCTTCTAGCGGATACACAGATACGCAGTATTTT. As protein: CASSQETPSSGYTDTQYF.